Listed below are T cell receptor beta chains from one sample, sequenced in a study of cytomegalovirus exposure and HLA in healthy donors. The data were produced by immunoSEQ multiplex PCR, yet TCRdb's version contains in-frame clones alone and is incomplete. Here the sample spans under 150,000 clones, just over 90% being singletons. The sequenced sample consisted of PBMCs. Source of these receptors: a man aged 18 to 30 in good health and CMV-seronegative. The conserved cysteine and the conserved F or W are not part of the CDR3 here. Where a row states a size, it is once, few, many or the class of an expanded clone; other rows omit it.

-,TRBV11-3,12,ASSRTSGSNEQF
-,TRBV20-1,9,SAREAGEQY
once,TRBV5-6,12,ASSLGSGNTEAF
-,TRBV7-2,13,ASSPPGLVFNEQF
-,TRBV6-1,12,ASSGYDGAYGYT
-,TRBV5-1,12,ASSLQGAKNIQY
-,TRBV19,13,ASRVAEKSGNTIY
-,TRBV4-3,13,ASSSSGLSTDTQY
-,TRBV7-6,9,ASSLPGELF
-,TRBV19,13,ASSILGAGAQPQH
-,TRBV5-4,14,ASSLGRSLAKNIQY
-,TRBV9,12,ASSKQGLGTEAF
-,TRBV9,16,ASSVAPLPGGGYNEQF
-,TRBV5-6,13,ASSLQQGRNYGYT
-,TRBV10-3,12,AIGGTSVADTQY
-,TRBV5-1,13,ASSFSGGPYNEQF
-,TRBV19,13,ASSPTQASSYEQY
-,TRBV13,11,ASSSTGIYGYT
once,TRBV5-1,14,ASSLRLAGVVDTQY
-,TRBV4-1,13,ASSQDLSPPGELF
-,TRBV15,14,ATSRQAWSSGNTIY
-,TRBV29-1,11,SVGTHRDEKLF
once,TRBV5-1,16,ASSLVASGGPNTGELF
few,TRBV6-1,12,ASSVATGNSPLH
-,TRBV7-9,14,ASSLGAGGFNYGYT
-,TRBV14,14,ASSQQGPNSNYGYT
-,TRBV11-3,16,ASSVLPGALTSTDTQY
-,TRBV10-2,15,ASSEPGGGTGRETQY
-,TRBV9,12,ASSGGTSGETQY
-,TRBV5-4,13,ASSLVSAREETQY
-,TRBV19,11,ASSISGRETQY
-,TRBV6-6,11,ASSSPGGYGYT
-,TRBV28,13,ASSSYRGHDQPQH
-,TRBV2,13,ASKRETATNEKLF
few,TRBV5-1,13,ASSVEQTGNYGYT
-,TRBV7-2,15,ASSLGVIPGFGYEQF
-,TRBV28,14,ASSRPESGFQETQY
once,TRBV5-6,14,ASSLGGQGWGTEAF
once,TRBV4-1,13,ASSQFDTAPGELF
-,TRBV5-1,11,ASSLGQQETQY
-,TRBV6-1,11,ASSAGRAYEQY
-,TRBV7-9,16,ASSLELAGAVGTDTQY
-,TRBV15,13,ATSTRQGATDTQY
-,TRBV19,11,ASSIAGTGELF
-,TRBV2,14,ASRGIGGGLDNEQF
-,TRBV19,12,ASRTSGGTGELF
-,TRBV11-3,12,ASSLKQTLGEQF
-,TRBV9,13,ASSKPGTGISPLH
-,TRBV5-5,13,ASSPVLQNTGELF
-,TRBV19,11,ASTRTYNQPQH
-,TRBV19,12,ASSRQISGNTIY
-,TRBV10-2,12,ASSTPTWQDEQY